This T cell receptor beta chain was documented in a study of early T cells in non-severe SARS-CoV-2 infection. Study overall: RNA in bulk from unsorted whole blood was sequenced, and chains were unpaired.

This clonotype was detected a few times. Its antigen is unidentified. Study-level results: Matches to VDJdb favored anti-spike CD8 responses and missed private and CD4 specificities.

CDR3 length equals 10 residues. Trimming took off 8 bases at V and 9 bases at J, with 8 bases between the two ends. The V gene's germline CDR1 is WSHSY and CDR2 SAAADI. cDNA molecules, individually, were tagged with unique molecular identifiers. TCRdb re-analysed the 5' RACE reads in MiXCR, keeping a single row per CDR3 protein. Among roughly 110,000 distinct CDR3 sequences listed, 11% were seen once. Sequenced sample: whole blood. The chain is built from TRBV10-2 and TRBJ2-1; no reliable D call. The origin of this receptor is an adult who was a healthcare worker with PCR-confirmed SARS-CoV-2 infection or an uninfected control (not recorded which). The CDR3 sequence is CASGPREQFF. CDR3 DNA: TGCGCCAGCGGGCCCCGTGAGCAGTTCTTC.